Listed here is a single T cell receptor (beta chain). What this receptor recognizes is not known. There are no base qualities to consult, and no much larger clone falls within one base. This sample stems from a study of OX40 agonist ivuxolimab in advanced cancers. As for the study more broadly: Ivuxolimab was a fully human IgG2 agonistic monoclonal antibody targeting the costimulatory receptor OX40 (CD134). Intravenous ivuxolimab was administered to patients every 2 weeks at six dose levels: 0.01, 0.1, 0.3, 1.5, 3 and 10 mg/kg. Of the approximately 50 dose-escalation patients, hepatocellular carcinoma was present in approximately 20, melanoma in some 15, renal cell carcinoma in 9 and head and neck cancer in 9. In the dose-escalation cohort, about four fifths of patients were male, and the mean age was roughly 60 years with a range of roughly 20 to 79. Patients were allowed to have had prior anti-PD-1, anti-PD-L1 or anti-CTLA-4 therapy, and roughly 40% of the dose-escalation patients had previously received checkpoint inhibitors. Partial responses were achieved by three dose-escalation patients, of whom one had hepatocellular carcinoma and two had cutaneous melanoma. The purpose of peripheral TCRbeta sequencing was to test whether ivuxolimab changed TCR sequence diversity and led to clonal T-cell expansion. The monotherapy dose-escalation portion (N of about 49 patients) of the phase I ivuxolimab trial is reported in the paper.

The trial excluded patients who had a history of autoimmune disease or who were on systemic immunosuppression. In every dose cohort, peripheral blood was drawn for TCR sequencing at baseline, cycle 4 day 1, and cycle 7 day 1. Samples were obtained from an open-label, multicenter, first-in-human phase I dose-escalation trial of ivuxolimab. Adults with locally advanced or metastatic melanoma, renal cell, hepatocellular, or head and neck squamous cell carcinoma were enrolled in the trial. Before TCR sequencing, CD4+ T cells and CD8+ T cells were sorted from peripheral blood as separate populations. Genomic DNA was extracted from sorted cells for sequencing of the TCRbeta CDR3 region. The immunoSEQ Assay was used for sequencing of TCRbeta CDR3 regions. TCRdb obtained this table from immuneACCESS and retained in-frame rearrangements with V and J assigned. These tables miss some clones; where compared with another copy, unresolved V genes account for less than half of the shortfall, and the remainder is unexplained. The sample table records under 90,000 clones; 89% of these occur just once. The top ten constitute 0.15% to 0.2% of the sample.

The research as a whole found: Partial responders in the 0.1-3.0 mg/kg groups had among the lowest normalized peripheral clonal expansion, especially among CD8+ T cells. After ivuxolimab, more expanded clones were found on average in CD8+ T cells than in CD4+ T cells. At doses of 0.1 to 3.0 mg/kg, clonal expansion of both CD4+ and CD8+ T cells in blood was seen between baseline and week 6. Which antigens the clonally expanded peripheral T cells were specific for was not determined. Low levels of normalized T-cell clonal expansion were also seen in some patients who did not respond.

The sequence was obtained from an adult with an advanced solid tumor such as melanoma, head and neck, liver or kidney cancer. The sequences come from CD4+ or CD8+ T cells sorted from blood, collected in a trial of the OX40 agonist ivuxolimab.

The bases read TGTGCCAGCAGTCGCGGACAGACCTACGAGCAGTACTTC. The encoded protein is CASSRGQTYEQYF. Recombination connected TRBV11-1 to TRBJ2-7, with TRBD1 tentatively as D gene (6 bases match). The CDR3 starts with the cysteine, ends with the phenylalanine, and has 13 residues. Only CDR3 DNA remains: 39 bases, in frame from the first base. From a lookup of the germline V gene (reference sequence), CDR1 and CDR2 are SGHAT and FQDESV. The germline ends are 11 bases apart after V is trimmed by 6 bases and J by 2 bases.